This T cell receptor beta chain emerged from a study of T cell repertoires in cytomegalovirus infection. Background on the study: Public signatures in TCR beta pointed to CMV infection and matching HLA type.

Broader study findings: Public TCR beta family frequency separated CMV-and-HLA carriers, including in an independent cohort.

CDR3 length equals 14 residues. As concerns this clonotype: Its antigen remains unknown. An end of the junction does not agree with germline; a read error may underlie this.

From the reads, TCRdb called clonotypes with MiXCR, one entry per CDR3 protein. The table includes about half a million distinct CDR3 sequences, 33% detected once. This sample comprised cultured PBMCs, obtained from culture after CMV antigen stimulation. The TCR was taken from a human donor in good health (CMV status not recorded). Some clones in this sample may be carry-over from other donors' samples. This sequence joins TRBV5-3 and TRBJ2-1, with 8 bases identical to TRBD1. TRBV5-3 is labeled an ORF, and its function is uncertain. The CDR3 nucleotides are TGTGCCAGCAGCTCTCAGGGGGCGCGCAATGAGCAGTTCTTC. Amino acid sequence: CASSSQGARNEQFF.